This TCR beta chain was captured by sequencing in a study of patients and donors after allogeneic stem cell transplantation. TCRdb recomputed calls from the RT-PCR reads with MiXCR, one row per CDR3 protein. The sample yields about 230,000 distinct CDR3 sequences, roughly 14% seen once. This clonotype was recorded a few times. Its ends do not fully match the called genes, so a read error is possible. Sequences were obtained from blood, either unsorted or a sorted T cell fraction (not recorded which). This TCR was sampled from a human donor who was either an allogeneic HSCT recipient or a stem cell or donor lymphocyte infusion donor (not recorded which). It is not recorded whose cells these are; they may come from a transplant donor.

The CDR3 nucleotides read TGCAGTGCCAGAGGCGGGGGGATGATGAACACTGAAGCTTTCTTT. This translates into CSARGGGMMNTEAFF. The V and J genes are TRBV20-1 and TRBJ1-1; tentatively, D is TRBD1 (5 bases). The V gene's germline CDR1 is DFQATT and CDR2 SNEGSKA (reference sequence). This CDR3 has 15 residues.